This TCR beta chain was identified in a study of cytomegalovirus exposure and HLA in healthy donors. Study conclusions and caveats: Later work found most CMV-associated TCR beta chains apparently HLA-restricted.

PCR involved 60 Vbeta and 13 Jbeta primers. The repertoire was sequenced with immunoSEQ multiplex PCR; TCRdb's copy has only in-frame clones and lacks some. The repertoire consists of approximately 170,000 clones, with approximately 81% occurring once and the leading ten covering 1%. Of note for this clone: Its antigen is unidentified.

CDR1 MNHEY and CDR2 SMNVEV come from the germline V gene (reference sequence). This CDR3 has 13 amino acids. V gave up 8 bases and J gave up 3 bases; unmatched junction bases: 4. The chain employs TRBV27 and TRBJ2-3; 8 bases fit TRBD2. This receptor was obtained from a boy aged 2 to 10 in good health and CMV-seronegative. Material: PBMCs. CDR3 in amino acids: CASLLAGTDTQYF. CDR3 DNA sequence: TGTGCCAGCCTCCTAGCGGGTACAGATACGCAGTATTTT.